This T cell receptor beta chain was sequenced for a study of human T cells and chemical hapten exposure. Study outcomes and limitations: Expanded TCRs created a significantly greater count of big CDR3 similarity clusters than controls did.

Regarding time point: patch test 3, about 24 weeks after DPC sensitization. Treatment of the sample: therapeutic diphenylcyclopropenone sensitization with weekly scalp DPC. From the RACE reads, TCRdb called clonotypes with MiXCR, one entry per CDR3 protein. This table holds about 82,000 distinct CDR3 sequences, under 15% found once. This clonotype has at least ten counts. Its specificity is not known. The trim removed 2 bases at V and 5 bases at J, leaving 2 bases unmatched. Germline V gene data show CDR1 as LGHDT and CDR2 as YNNKEL (reference sequence). The CDR3 has 13 amino acids. The chain employs TRBV3-1 and TRBJ2-7; 8 bases map to TRBD1. Sequences were derived from whole blood, sampled in connection with sensitization to the hapten diphenylcyclopropenone (DPC). This TCR derives from a woman in her fifties or sixties with alopecia areata. Some clones in this sample may be carry-over from other donors' samples. The CDR3 DNA is TGTGCCAGCAGCCAACCCAGGGGGCACGAGCAGTACTTC. Its protein is CASSQPRGHEQYF.